Below, 27 T cell receptor beta chains from the same sample are listed, as sequenced in a study of chemoradiotherapy in HPV16-positive cancers. Sequenced by immunoSEQ multiplex PCR; TCRdb stores in-frame clones only, minus some. The top ten clones hold 11% of a sample with 900 to 1,300 clones, roughly 83% of them seen once. Here the sequenced sample was tumor tissue, taken from a patient who underwent chemoradiotherapy. The receptors shown here come from a human donor with HPV-associated anogenital cancer.

The chain has TRBV19 and TRBJ2-1, with TRBD1 as a possible D gene (5 bases). The V gene lost 2 bases and the J gene lost 0 bases, with 14 bases spanning the gap. Germline lookup yields CDR1 LNHDA and CDR2 SQIVND (reference sequence). The CDR3 extends over 17 amino acids. CDR3 nucleotide sequence: TGTGCCAGTAGTATAACCCAGGGTTATAGCTCCTACAATGAGCAGTTCTTC. Residues: CASSITQGYSSYNEQFF.

This chain connects TRBV10-3 to TRBJ2-5; 7 bases are a match to TRBD1. Germline V gene lookup returns CDR1 ENHRY and CDR2 SYGVKD. The CDR3 has 14 amino acids. The V and J ends lost 2 bases and 4 bases, in that order; junction bases with no gene match: 4. CDR3 bases: TGTGCCATCAGTGAGGAAGGGGGCGGAGAGACCCAGTACTTC. Protein sequence: CAISEEGGGETQYF.

The chain recombines TRBV2 with TRBJ1-1, with unresolved D. The germline V and J ends were trimmed by 7 bases and 7 bases, with 19 bases remaining between them. The CDR3 spans 14 residues. Germline CDR1 and CDR2: SNHLY and FYNNEI. In DNA, the CDR3 is TGTGCCAGCATTGTTGGGGTCCGAATCAATGAAGCTTTCTTT. Translated: CASIVGVRINEAFF.

This sequence joins TRBV5-5 and TRBJ1-1; D is unclear. Trimming cost V 0 bases and J 0 bases, with 9 bases left between them. CDR3 size: 15 residues. Germline CDR1 is SGHKS and CDR2 is YYEKEE (reference sequence). The CDR3 is CASSLVSGVNTEAFF. The CDR3 region has the DNA TGTGCCAGCAGCTTGGTTTCTGGGGTGAACACTGAAGCTTTCTTT.

The chain links TRBV4-1 to TRBJ1-4; D unclear. The ends were cut back, 6 bases at V and 5 bases at J, with 7 bases in the middle. This CDR3 is 12 amino acids long. The germline CDR1 and CDR2 sequences are MGHRA and YSYEKL. CDR3 DNA sequence: TGCGCCAGCAGTCGGATGAATGAAAAACTGTTTTTT. Translating gives CASSRMNEKLFF.

This clone came up a few times. The chain carries TRBV4-1 and TRBJ1-5; D not resolved. This CDR3 comprises 14 residues. Germline loops: CDR1 MGHRA, CDR2 YSYEKL. V was clipped by 0 bases and J by 5 bases, with 8 bases between them. The CDR3 protein is CASSQDLGYQPQHF. The CDR3, as DNA: TGCGCCAGCAGCCAAGATTTAGGTTATCAGCCCCAGCATTTT.

The gene calls are TRBV11-2 and TRBJ2-7; 10 nucleotides match TRBD2. This CDR3 contains 13 residues. The V gene's germline CDR1 is SGHAT and CDR2 FQNNGV. V gave up 3 bases and J gave up 4 bases; unmatched junction bases: 0. CDR3 in amino acids: CASSLGLAYEQYF. The CDR3 coding sequence is TGTGCCAGCAGCTTGGGACTAGCGTACGAGCAGTACTTC.

J is TRBJ1-2 and V is TRBV4-3; D gene unclear. V lost 1 base to trimming and J lost 5 bases, with 8 bases between them. Germline assignment: CDR1 LGHNA and CDR2 YSLEER. This CDR3 spans 13 amino acids. The DNA for the CDR3 is TGCGCCAGCAGCCAAGCGGTCACTTATGGCTACACCTTC. It is translated as CASSQAVTYGYTF.

V gene TRBV29-1 combines with J gene TRBJ2-2; unclear D gene. Germline CDR1 is SQVTM and CDR2 is ANQGSEA. Trimming shortened V by 6 bases and J by 0 bases, and 8 bases separated the two germline ends. CDR3 length: 13 amino acids. CDR3 bases: TGCAGCGTCCGGACGTCGAACACCGGGGAGCTGTTTTTT. This codes for CSVRTSNTGELFF.

The chain links TRBV15 to TRBJ1-5; weak D call: TRBD1 (5 bases). The CDR3 has 17 amino acids. Germline CDR1 LNHNV, CDR2 YYDKDF (reference sequence). Trimming took 0 bases from V and 2 from J, leaving 14 bases between them. The CDR3 DNA is TGTGCCACCAGCAGAGATCAGGGATCCCGCGGCAATCAGCCCCAGCATTTT. Translated: CATSRDQGSRGNQPQHF.

The chain recombines TRBV13 with TRBJ1-1; perhaps TRBD1 as D (6 bases). Germline-derived CDR1 and CDR2 are PRHDT and FYEKMQ (reference sequence). V lost 1 base to trimming and J lost 8 bases, with 14 bases between them. The CDR3 extends over 14 amino acids. In nucleotides, the CDR3 is TGTGCCAGCAGCTTAGAGGGGGGTGGTTTCGAAGCTTTCTTT. Translation gives CASSLEGGGFEAFF. Combining the CDR3 with reference TRBV13 and TRBJ1-1 gives the whole variable domain AAGVIQSPRHLIKEKRETATLKCYPIPRHDTVYWYQQGPGQDPQFLISFYEKMQSDKGSIPDRFSAQQFSDYHSELNMSSLELGDSALYFCASSLEGGGFEAFFGQGTRLTVV.

V is TRBV30 and J is TRBJ1-6, with D hard to call. The ends were cut back, 8 bases at V and 7 bases at J, with 12 bases in the middle. Germline assignment: CDR1 GTSNPN and CDR2 SVGIG (reference sequence). This CDR3 is built from 12 residues. CDR3 sequence: CATTAPNSPLHF. The CDR3 DNA reads TGTGCCACTACGGCACCGAATTCACCCCTCCACTTT.

This clone came up once. This sample also contains other DNA sequences that code for the same CDR3. V usage is TRBV5-4 and J usage is TRBJ2-3; maybe TRBD1 (6 bases). CDR1 and CDR2 (germline): SGHNT, YYREEE (reference sequence). The V end lost 8 bases, the J end lost 2 bases, and 18 bases lay between the germline ends. The length of the CDR3 is 15 residues. As DNA, the CDR3 is TGTGCCAGTAGCCGACTGGGGGCCTCCACAGATACGCAGTATTTT. It specifies CASSRLGASTDTQYF. Full variable domain (outside the CDR3, taken from reference TRBV5-4 and TRBJ2-3): ETGVTQSPTHLIKTRGQQVTLRCSSQSGHNTVSWYQQALGQGPQFIFQYYREEENGRGNFPPRFSGLQFPNYSSELNVNALELDDSALYLCASSRLGASTDTQYFGPGTRLTVL.

The chain combines TRBV19 with TRBJ2-3, with 10 positions matching TRBD1. With V trimmed by 5 bases and J by 5 bases, 4 bases remained unmatched. The CDR3 runs to 14 residues. CDR1 and CDR2 (germline): LNHDA, SQIVND (reference sequence). CDR3 region: CASSSDRGRDTQYF. CDR3 nucleotide sequence: TGTGCCAGTAGTTCCGACAGGGGGCGAGATACGCAGTATTTT.

The chain couples TRBV19 to TRBJ2-7, with TRBD1 matching over 10 bases. The germline V gene has CDR1 LNHDA and CDR2 SQIVND (reference sequence). V was clipped by 6 bases and J by 4 bases; unmatched bases: 6. The CDR3 has 14 residues. In DNA, the CDR3 is TGTGCCAGTAGGATCCGACAGGGGGCATACGAGCAGTACTTC. Residues: CASRIRQGAYEQYF.

The CDR3, as DNA: TGTGCCAGCAGTCCACTTTCTACAGGGGGTTTGAATCAGCCCCAGCATTTT. It codes for CASSPLSTGGLNQPQHF. The chain combines TRBV27 with TRBJ1-5; 8 positions match TRBD1. Germline V CDR1 and CDR2: MNHEY, SMNVEV (reference sequence). The CDR3 has 17 amino acids. The trim removed 5 bases at V and 4 bases at J, leaving 13 bases unmatched.

The chain combines TRBV9 with TRBJ1-4, with D perhaps matching TRBD1 (5 bases). The CDR3 is 14 amino acids. Trimming stripped 5 bases from V and 3 bases from J, with 11 bases between. Germline CDR1 is SGDLS and CDR2 is YYNGEE. CDR3 in amino acids: CASSGTSSNEKLFF. In DNA, the CDR3 is TGTGCCAGCAGTGGGACCTCCTCTAATGAAAAACTGTTTTTT.

The chain recombines TRBV7-3 with TRBJ1-1; D not resolved. The germline V gene encodes CDR1 SGHTA and CDR2 FQGTGA. CDR3 length equals 13 residues. Trimming shortened V by 1 base and J by 6 bases, and 9 bases separated the two germline ends. This CDR3 is CASSLRSTSEAFF. The CDR3 DNA reads TGTGCCAGCAGCTTAAGGTCTACGTCTGAAGCTTTCTTT. The whole variable domain, filled in from reference TRBV7-3 and TRBJ1-1, reads GAGVSQTPSNKVTEKGKYVELRCDPISGHTALYWYRQSLGQGPEFLIYFQGTGAADDSGLPNDRFFAVRPEGSVSTLKIQRTERGDSAVYLCASSLRSTSEAFFGQGTRLTVV.

The rearrangement joins TRBV5-5 to TRBJ2-3; tentatively, D is TRBD2 (7 bases). This CDR3 is 16 amino acids long. Germline CDR1 SGHKS, CDR2 YYEKEE (reference sequence). Trimming pared 3 bases from V and 2 bases from J, leaving 16 bases between. The chain's CDR3 is CASSYLPGGTTDTQYF. CDR3 nucleotide sequence: TGTGCCAGCAGCTACTTACCGGGGGGCACCACAGATACGCAGTATTTT.

This chain uses TRBV11-2 with TRBJ1-6; D is perhaps TRBD1 (6 bases). The CDR3 totals 16 residues. The V gene lost 3 bases and the J gene lost 6 bases, with 15 bases spanning the gap. Germline CDR1 is SGHAT and CDR2 is FQNNGV. The CDR3 sequence: CASSFPGAGPNSPLHF. The CDR3 DNA sequence: TGTGCCAGCAGCTTCCCGGGGGCAGGACCTAATTCACCCCTCCACTTT. The full variable domain, its missing parts supplied by reference TRBV11-2 and TRBJ1-6, is EAGVAQSPRYKIIEKRQSVAFWCNPISGHATLYWYQQILGQGPKLLIQFQNNGVVDDSQLPKDRFSAERLKGVDSTLKIQPAKLEDSAVYLCASSFPGAGPNSPLHFGNGTRLTVT.

This clone was recorded only once. The chain uses TRBV6-4 and TRBJ2-1; D is ambiguous. CDR1 and CDR2 (germline): MRHNA, SNTAGT. V lost 1 base and J lost 5, with 6 bases in between. The CDR3 is 13 residues long. The CDR3 sequence: CASSDWNNNEQFF. The CDR3 DNA reads TGTGCCAGCAGTGACTGGAACAACAATGAGCAGTTCTTC.

The chain has TRBV5-5 and TRBJ2-5, with TRBD1 matching 8 bases. Germline CDR1 is SGHKS and CDR2 is YYEKEE (reference sequence). The CDR3 runs to 12 residues. J was trimmed by 7 bases and V by 3 bases; bases with no gene match: 2. The CDR3 bases are TGTGCCAGCAGCTCGCAGGGGGCGACCCAGTACTTC. It is translated as CASSSQGATQYF.

The J gene is TRBJ2-7, the V gene TRBV2; TRBD1 agrees at 9 bases. CDR1 is SNHLY and CDR2 is FYNNEI in the germline V gene. J gave up 7 bases and V 9 bases, and 10 bases lay outside the gene matches. This CDR3 spans 13 amino acids. CDR3 in amino acids: CARTGTGRGEQYF. CDR3 coding DNA: TGTGCCAGGACCGGGACAGGGCGGGGGGAGCAGTACTTC.

The rearrangement joins TRBV2 to TRBJ1-1; no reliable D call. V gave up 7 bases and J gave up 1 base, with 10 bases separating them. The CDR3 covers 13 residues. The germline V gene has CDR1 SNHLY and CDR2 FYNNEI. CDR3 DNA sequence: TGTGCCAGCATCGGCAGGCGGAACACTGAAGCTTTCTTT. Translating gives CASIGRRNTEAFF.

The sample holds a few counts of this clone. V and J are TRBV9 and TRBJ2-6; D remains ambiguous. The CDR3 contains 14 residues. V lost 6 bases and J 5 bases, leaving 12 bases between the germline ends. Per the germline V gene, CDR1 is SGDLS and CDR2 is YYNGEE. The CDR3 DNA reads TGTGCCAGCATCAAACAAAGTCGGGCCAACGTCCTGACTTTC. It translates to CASIKQSRANVLTF.

The gene calls are TRBV6-5 and TRBJ2-7; 7 bases fit TRBD2. The CDR3 spans 14 residues. CDR1 is MNHEY and CDR2 is SVGAGI in the germline V gene. Trimming cost V 6 bases and J 2 bases; bases outside gene matches: 7. The CDR3 reads CASSVRGDPYEQYF. In DNA form, the CDR3 reads TGTGCCAGCAGCGTTCGGGGGGACCCCTACGAGCAGTACTTC.

DNA of the CDR3: TGTGCCAGCAGTGACTTTCGGGCTAGCGGGGCGTCCTACGAGCAGTACTTC. Protein: CASSDFRASGASYEQYF. V is TRBV2 and J is TRBJ2-7, with TRBD2 identical over 9 bases. Looked up from germline, CDR1 is SNHLY and CDR2 is FYNNEI. J was trimmed by 1 base and V by 3 bases; bases with no gene match: 10. CDR3 length: 17 amino acids. Full variable domain (rest looked up from reference TRBV2 and TRBJ2-7): EPEVTQTPSHQVTQMGQEVILRCVPISNHLYFYWYRQILGQKVEFLVSFYNNEISEKSEIFDDQFSVERPDGSNFTLKIRSTKLEDSAMYFCASSDFRASGASYEQYFGPGTRLTVT.